This entry describes one T cell receptor beta chain. Germline CDR1 LGHDT, CDR2 YNNKEL (reference sequence). Deletions cut 1 base from V and 1 base from J, with 7 bases between. This CDR3 is built from 14 residues. Unique molecular identifiers were incorporated during preparation of the TCRbeta library. TCRdb re-derived calls from the PCR reads in MiXCR, one entry per CDR3 protein. This table has approximately 640,000 distinct CDR3 sequences, approximately 16% appearing once. The sample originates from a study of T-cell reconstitution after alpha-beta-depleted transplantation in children. The source was PBMCs from the stem cell graft donor, collected from the stem cell graft. The rearrangement uses TRBV3-1 and TRBJ1-1; D is uncertain. This TCR was recovered from a human donor who donated a stem cell graft to a child with acute myeloid leukemia. DNA for the CDR3: TGTGCCAGCAGCCAAGGGAAGTGGAACACTGAAGCTTTCTTT. The encoded protein is CASSQGKWNTEAFF.